The 30 T cell receptor beta chains presented below share a single source sample, sequenced in a study of cytomegalovirus exposure and HLA in healthy donors. PCR employed 60 Vbeta and 13 Jbeta primers. Sequencing was performed with immunoSEQ multiplex PCR; in TCRdb, only in-frame clones are kept and a portion is missing. The sample includes over 150,000 clones, around nine tenths of them seen just once. The specimen was PBMCs. These receptor sequences come from a woman in her twenties or thirties in good health and CMV-seronegative.

This clone was recorded a few times. A read error may produce the germline difference seen at one junction end. The J gene is TRBJ1-4, the V gene TRBV15, with unresolved D. Germline CDR1 reads LNHNV; CDR2 reads YYDKDF (reference sequence). The CDR3 consists of 13 residues. CDR3 amino acids: CATSRDGVGSKAF. CDR3 DNA: TGTGCCACCAGCAGAGATGGGGTAGGGAGCAAGGCTTTT.

In its sample, this clone was seen once. This chain connects TRBV11-2 to TRBJ2-7, with TRBD1 matching over 7 bases. V was clipped by 6 bases and J by 5 bases; unmatched bases: 13. Per germline, CDR1 SGHAT and CDR2 FQNNGV. The CDR3 covers 15 residues. The CDR3 sequence: CASRNLQGTLNEQYF. The CDR3 DNA reads as TGTGCCAGCAGAAATCTACAGGGGACACTTAACGAGCAGTACTTC.

This rearrangement joins TRBV2 to TRBJ1-3; D is perhaps TRBD1 (5 bases). CDR3 length: 15 residues. V lost 4 bases and J lost 0, with 10 bases in between. Germline CDR1 and CDR2: SNHLY and FYNNEI. In nucleotides, the CDR3 is TGTGCCAGCAGTGTTGGCAGGGACTCTGGAAACACCATATATTTT. The encoded protein is CASSVGRDSGNTIYF.

This sequence joins TRBV2 and TRBJ2-7; possible D gene TRBD2, 5 bases. V was trimmed by 6 bases and J by 6 bases, leaving 18 bases between them. The germline V gene has CDR1 SNHLY and CDR2 FYNNEI. This CDR3 is 14 amino acids long. CDR3 protein: CASRPERVYIEQYF. The CDR3 coding sequence is TGTGCCAGCAGGCCCGAGAGGGTTTATATCGAGCAGTACTTC.

This clone was detected only once. The V and J genes are TRBV7-3 and TRBJ2-2, with a possible D match to TRBD1 (5 bases). CDR3 length: 15 amino acids. The germline CDR1 and CDR2 sequences are SGHTA and FQGTGA. V lost 1 base, J lost 0 bases, and 6 bases lay in between. As DNA, the CDR3 is TGTGCCAGCAGCTTAATCAGGGCGAACACCGGGGAGCTGTTTTTT. This encodes CASSLIRANTGELFF.

The rearrangement uses TRBV20-1 and TRBJ2-5; a possible D gene is TRBD1 (5 bases). Germline V lookup: CDR1 DFQATT, CDR2 SNEGSKA (reference sequence). The CDR3 consists of 11 residues. The CDR3 reads CSAHEGVAQYF. CDR3 nucleotides: TGCAGCGCCCACGAAGGGGTGGCCCAGTACTTC.

The chain employs TRBV5-6 and TRBJ1-2; 9 bases align to TRBD1. CDR1 is SGHDT, CDR2 YYEEEE, per germline. V lost 2 bases, J lost 4 bases, and 3 bases stayed unmatched. The CDR3 contains 14 residues. DNA for the CDR3: TGTGCCAGCAGCTTTCGACAGGGGGTCTATGGCTACACCTTC. Residues: CASSFRQGVYGYTF.

The V gene is TRBV10-3, the J gene TRBJ1-1, with D unclear. CDR3 length: 14 amino acids. V lost 0 bases and J 1 base, leaving 6 bases between the germline ends. The germline V gene has CDR1 ENHRY and CDR2 SYGVKD. CDR3 sequence reads: CAISESKANTEAFF. As DNA, the CDR3 is TGTGCCATCAGTGAGTCGAAAGCGAACACTGAAGCTTTCTTT.

In nucleotides, the CDR3 is TGTGCCAGCAGCTTAATACAGGGACAGCCCCAGCATTTT. It codes for CASSLIQGQPQHF. V gene TRBV7-2 combines with J gene TRBJ1-5, with D maybe TRBD1 (6 bases). This CDR3 spans 13 amino acids. Germline lookup yields CDR1 SGHTA and CDR2 FQGNSA. V gave up 2 bases and J gave up 7 bases, with 9 bases separating them.

The V call is TRBV7-2, the J call TRBJ2-2; 9 bases align to TRBD1. The length of the CDR3 is 14 residues. After removal of 5 bases from V and 7 bases from J, the junction contained 5 bases not matched to a gene. Germline-derived CDR1 and CDR2 are SGHTA and FQGNSA. Here the CDR3 reads CASSLDRGGGELFF. CDR3 sequence (DNA): TGTGCCAGCAGCCTAGACAGGGGGGGCGGGGAGCTGTTTTTT.

This chain links TRBV9 with TRBJ2-3; possibly TRBD2 for D (6 bases). The germline V and J ends were trimmed by 3 bases and 6 bases, with 20 bases remaining between them. The germline V gene encodes CDR1 SGDLS and CDR2 YYNGEE. The CDR3 runs 16 residues. CDR3 region: CASSGSGGTPRDTQYF. In DNA form, the CDR3 reads TGTGCCAGCAGCGGAAGTGGGGGGACTCCACGGGATACGCAGTATTTT.

The CDR3 DNA reads TGTGCCACTTCCGGAGGGGCCGTCCACGAGCAGTACTTC. Translation gives CATSGGAVHEQYF. The rearrangement uses TRBV27 and TRBJ2-7; the D gene is possibly TRBD2 (6 bases). This CDR3 is built from 13 residues. V lost 10 bases to trimming and J lost 5 bases, with 18 bases between them. Germline V lookup: CDR1 MNHEY, CDR2 SMNVEV (reference sequence).

The gene calls are TRBV6-1 and TRBJ1-2, with TRBD1 as a possible D gene (5 bases). The V end lost 2 bases, the J end lost 0 bases, and 19 bases lay between the germline ends. CDR3 length: 18 amino acids. CDR1 MNHNS and CDR2 SASEGT come from the germline V gene. CDR3: CASSEIGWRGAANYGYTF. The DNA of the CDR3 is TGTGCCAGCAGTGAAATTGGTTGGAGGGGAGCAGCTAACTATGGCTACACCTTC.

The genes are TRBV6-1 and TRBJ1-6; 8 positions match TRBD1. V shed 4 bases and J 10 bases; nucleotides not matched to a gene: 6. CDR1 and CDR2 (germline): MNHNS, SASEGT. The CDR3 has 14 amino acids. CDR3 nucleotides: TGTGCCAGCAGTGTAGGACAGGGTAACTCACCCCTCCACTTT. It translates to CASSVGQGNSPLHF.

J is TRBJ1-1 and V is TRBV28, with no clear D. V lost 5 bases and J 9 bases, leaving 10 bases between the germline ends. Per the germline V gene, CDR1 is MDHEN and CDR2 is SYDVKM. The CDR3 spans 11 residues. The CDR3 DNA is TGTGCCAGCAGTCCCAACCACAAAGCTTTCTTT. It is translated as CASSPNHKAFF.

The V gene is TRBV28, the J gene TRBJ1-5, with D uncertain. Germline CDR1 is MDHEN and CDR2 is SYDVKM. The CDR3 is 16 residues long. Deletions cut 2 bases from V and 0 bases from J, with 11 bases between. The CDR3 here is CASSLPLRNSNQPQHF. DNA of the CDR3: TGTGCCAGCAGTTTACCCCTCAGGAATAGCAATCAGCCCCAGCATTTT. Full variable domain (outside the CDR3, taken from reference TRBV28 and TRBJ1-5): DVKVTQSSRYLVKRTGEKVFLECVQDMDHENMFWYRQDPGLGLRLIYFSYDVKMKEKGDIPEGYSVSREKKERFSLILESASTNQTSMYLCASSLPLRNSNQPQHFGDGTRLSIL.

The chain is built from TRBV28 and TRBJ2-7; TRBD2 might be the D (6 bases). The CDR3 runs 17 residues. Looked up from germline, CDR1 is MDHEN and CDR2 is SYDVKM. V was trimmed by 7 bases and J by 8 bases, leaving 30 bases between them. CDR3 loop: CASNRLGGRLGRGKQYF. The CDR3 region has the DNA TGTGCCAGCAACCGCCTCGGGGGTCGACTGGGGCGCGGGAAGCAGTACTTC.

This clone was seen only a few times. The chain recombines TRBV29-1 with TRBJ2-7; 9 nucleotides align to TRBD1. V trimming: 6 bases; J trimming: 2 bases; junction bases outside the gene matches: 11. CDR1 is SQVTM, CDR2 ANQGSEA, per germline. CDR3 length: 15 amino acids. In nucleotides, the CDR3 is TGCAGCGTGATGAATTCCGGGACAGGGACCTACGAGCAGTACTTC. Amino acids: CSVMNSGTGTYEQYF.

The chain joins TRBV30 to TRBJ2-7; no clear D. The CDR3 loop spans 13 amino acids. The V end lost 1 base, the J end lost 1 base, and 8 bases lay between the germline ends. Germline values: CDR1 GTSNPN, CDR2 SVGIG (reference sequence). CDR3 coding DNA: TGTGCCTGGAGTGCGTCCGTATCCTACGAGCAGTACTTC. It encodes CAWSASVSYEQYF. Using reference TRBV30 and TRBJ2-7 for the parts outside the CDR3, the full variable domain is SQTIHQWPATLVQPVGSPLSLECTVEGTSNPNLYWYRQAAGRGLQLLFYSVGIGQISSEVPQNLSASRPQDRQFILSSKKLLLSDSGFYLCAWSASVSYEQYFGPGTRLTVT.

V is TRBV6-5 and J is TRBJ2-1; 7 nucleotides agree with TRBD1. Germline CDR1 MNHEY, CDR2 SVGAGI. The CDR3 length is 15 residues. Losses at the gene ends were 3 bases for V and 2 bases for J; bases not matched to a gene: 4. The CDR3 reads CASSYLGTAYNEQFF. The DNA for the CDR3 is TGTGCCAGCAGTTATTTGGGGACAGCCTACAATGAGCAGTTCTTC.

The chain is built from TRBV6-1 and TRBJ1-5; 7 positions agree with TRBD1. Germline-derived CDR1 and CDR2 are MNHNS and SASEGT. The length of the CDR3 is 17 residues. J lost 2 bases, V lost 1 base, and 8 bases had no gene match. In nucleotides, the CDR3 is TGTGCCAGCAGTGAAGTGGAGGGACAGCTAGGCAATCAGCCCCAGCATTTT. Translated: CASSEVEGQLGNQPQHF.

The chain couples TRBV19 to TRBJ1-2; a possible D gene is TRBD1 (5 bases). Germline V CDR1 and CDR2: LNHDA, SQIVND (reference sequence). V was clipped by 3 bases and J by 2 bases, with 13 bases between them. The CDR3 covers 15 residues. CDR3 DNA sequence: TGTGCCAGTAGTATGGCTGCGGGGCAGAACTATGGCTACACCTTC. Translation: CASSMAAGQNYGYTF. The full variable domain, its missing parts supplied by reference TRBV19 and TRBJ1-2, is DGGITQSPKYLFRKEGQNVTLSCEQNLNHDAMYWYRQDPGQGLRLIYYSQIVNDFQKGDIAEGYSVSREKKESFPLTVTSAQKNPTAFYLCASSMAAGQNYGYTFGSGTRLTVV.

This rearrangement joins TRBV27 to TRBJ1-5; TRBD1 aligns across 10 bases. V dropped 5 bases and J dropped 6; count of bases not matched to a gene: 1. The CDR3 has 13 amino acids. The V gene's germline CDR1 is MNHEY and CDR2 SMNVEV (reference sequence). CDR3 nucleotides: TGTGCCAGCAGTGACAGGGGGCGTCAGCCCCAGCATTTT. This codes for CASSDRGRQPQHF.

V usage is TRBV27 and J usage is TRBJ1-3, with unresolved D. The CDR3 loop spans 17 amino acids. Looked up from germline, CDR1 is MNHEY and CDR2 is SMNVEV (reference sequence). The V end lost 5 bases, the J end lost 3 bases, and 20 bases lay between the germline ends. The DNA of the CDR3 is TGTGCCAGCAGTCCCCGCGGGCGGCCCCGGAGTGGAAACACCATATATTTT. Translating it yields CASSPRGRPRSGNTIYF.

The chain recombines TRBV11-2 with TRBJ1-3, with no clear D. The CDR3 is 13 residues long. With 0 bases removed from V and 3 bases from J, the gap between germline ends came to 3 bases. Germline CDR1 and CDR2: SGHAT and FQNNGV. This chain's CDR3 is CASSLDGGNTIYF. Written as DNA, the CDR3 is TGTGCCAGCAGCTTAGACGGTGGAAACACCATATATTTT.

This rearrangement joins TRBV27 to TRBJ1-5; perhaps TRBD1 as D (5 bases). Germline CDR1 reads MNHEY; CDR2 reads SMNVEV (reference sequence). The germline V and J ends were trimmed by 1 base and 5 bases, with 12 bases remaining between them. The CDR3 is 15 residues long. Here the CDR3 reads CASSLLATGDQPQHF. The CDR3 bases are TGTGCCAGCAGTTTATTGGCCACAGGCGATCAGCCCCAGCATTTT.

The genes are TRBV6-1 and TRBJ1-5; tentatively, D is TRBD1 (6 bases). The CDR3 loop spans 15 amino acids. V lost 7 bases and J lost 2, with 15 bases in between. Per germline, CDR1 MNHNS and CDR2 SASEGT. The CDR3 DNA follows: TGTGCCAGCACCCGGCAGGGGCCTGGCAATCAGCCCCAGCATTTT. Its protein product is CASTRQGPGNQPQHF.

The chain combines TRBV7-2 with TRBJ2-1; D might be TRBD2 (6 bases). The germline V gene encodes CDR1 SGHTA and CDR2 FQGNSA. The CDR3 is made up of 18 amino acids. Deletions cut 2 bases from V and 1 base from J, with 18 bases between. The CDR3 DNA reads TGTGCCAGCAGCTTACCGGCAGGAGGGATCATATCCTACAATGAGCAGTTCTTC. This gives the protein CASSLPAGGIISYNEQFF. The full variable domain, completed using reference TRBV7-2 and TRBJ2-1, is GAGVSQSPSNKVTEKGKDVELRCDPISGHTALYWYRQSLGQGLEFLIYFQGNSAPDKSGLPSDRFSAERTGGSVSTLTIQRTQQEDSAVYLCASSLPAGGIISYNEQFFGPGTRLTVL.

V is TRBV11-2 and J is TRBJ2-3; TRBD1 aligns across 7 bases. The V gene's germline CDR1 is SGHAT and CDR2 FQNNGV. V lost 0 bases, J lost 7 bases, and 7 bases stayed unmatched. This CDR3 has 15 residues. CDR3 residues: CASSLDPGQRNTQYF. As DNA, the CDR3 is TGTGCCAGCAGCTTAGATCCGGGACAGAGAAATACGCAGTATTTT.

In its sample, this clone was seen a few times. J is TRBJ2-2 and V is TRBV6-5; D might be TRBD1 (5 bases). CDR1 and CDR2 from the germline V gene are MNHEY and SVGAGI. This CDR3 has 15 residues. The V gene lost 4 bases and the J gene lost 2 bases, with 11 bases spanning the gap. CDR3 in DNA: TGTGCCAGCAGTTCACAGGTCGCTAACACCGGGGAGCTGTTTTTT. As protein: CASSSQVANTGELFF.